These T cell receptor beta chains were read from a single sample in a study of shared clonotypes between healthy human individuals. Assay used: immunoSEQ multiplex PCR; TCRdb lists only in-frame clones, some missing. There are approximately 460,000 clones in the sample; about 74% occur only once, and 12% lies in the top ten. The sequenced sample consisted of PBMCs. Every receptor here comes from a middle-aged woman in good health. Some clones in this sample may be carry-over from other donors' samples. Both conserved end residues are part of each CDR3. D genes are given only for firm matches. Clone size appears in some rows only: once, few, many, or a class for an expanded clone.

>.|.|TRBJ1-4|TRBV10-2
CASSAAGLYEKLFF
TGCGCCAGCAGTGCGGCAGGGTTATATGAAAAACTGTTTTTT
>.|.|TRBJ2-5|TRBV27
CAGETQYF
TGTGCCGGGGAGACCCAGTACTTC
>.|TRBD2|TRBJ2-1|TRBV11-2
CASSLQTSGTYNEQFF
TGTGCCAGCAGCTTACAGACTAGCGGGACTTACAATGAGCAGTTCTTC
>once|.|TRBJ2-4|TRBV19
CASSPRDSIQYF
TGTGCCAGTAGTCCCCGGGACTCCATTCAGTACTTC
>.|.|TRBJ1-5|TRBV10-3
CAISENYSNQPQHF
TGTGCCATCAGTGAGAACTATAGCAATCAGCCCCAGCATTTT
>once|TRBD1|TRBJ1-2|TRBV5-6
CASSYGTGGSYGYTF
TGTGCCAGCAGCTACGGGACAGGGGGGAGCTATGGCTACACCTTC
>.|TRBD1|TRBJ1-2|TRBV6-4
CASSGPGGYGYTF
TGTGCCAGCAGTGGACCAGGGGGCTATGGCTACACCTTC
>.|TRBD1|TRBJ1-2|TRBV5-1
CASSLEGQGVYGYTF
TGCGCCAGCAGCTTGGAGGGACAGGGTGTCTATGGCTACACCTTC
>.|TRBD1|TRBJ1-1|TRBV9
CASRGQGGANTEAFF
TGTGCCAGCAGAGGACAGGGAGGTGCGAACACTGAAGCTTTCTTT
>.|TRBD1|TRBJ2-7|TRBV6-6
CASSPGQGKQYF
TGTGCCAGCAGTCCAGGACAGGGCAAGCAGTACTTC
>many|TRBD2|TRBJ2-5|TRBV7-2
CASSLVGLAETQYF
TGTGCCAGCAGCTTAGTGGGACTAGCAGAGACCCAGTACTTC
>.|.|TRBJ1-2|TRBV5-6
CASSQGRDVHGYTF
TGTGCCAGCAGCCAGGGGAGGGATGTGCATGGCTACACCTTC
>.|.|TRBJ1-1|TRBV9
CASSVIASNTEAFF
TGTGCCAGCAGCGTTATAGCGTCGAACACTGAAGCTTTCTTT
>.|.|TRBJ1-1|TRBV5-1
CASSTTANTEAFF
TGCGCCAGCAGCACGACGGCAAACACTGAAGCTTTCTTT
>.|TRBD1|TRBJ1-4|TRBV7-2
CASSLGGTGTEKLFF
TGTGCCAGCAGCTTAGGGGGGACAGGGACTGAAAAACTGTTTTTT
>.|TRBD2|TRBJ2-7|TRBV5-1
CASSITSGYEQYF
TGCGCCAGCAGCATCACTAGCGGCTACGAGCAGTACTTC
>.|TRBD2|TRBJ2-7|TRBV7-2
CASSLGPSGSYEQYF
TGTGCCAGCAGTCTGGGGCCTAGCGGGAGTTACGAGCAGTACTTC
>.|TRBD1|TRBJ1-5|TRBV7-8
CASSTRDRTYSNQPQHF
TGTGCCAGCAGCACTCGGGACAGAACATATAGCAATCAGCCCCAGCATTTT
>.|.|TRBJ2-2|TRBV5-1
CASSLGHRNTGELFF
TGCGCCAGCAGCTTAGGACACCGGAACACCGGGGAGCTGTTTTTT
>.|TRBD2|TRBJ2-1|TRBV10-1
CASSEPWTGTSYNEQFF
TGCGCCAGCAGTGAGCCCTGGACCGGGACTAGTTACAATGAGCAGTTCTTC
>.|TRBD2|TRBJ2-1|TRBV9
CASSASRTSGDEQFF
TGTGCCAGCAGCGCCTCGCGGACTAGCGGGGATGAGCAGTTCTTC
>.|.|TRBJ1-3|TRBV7-8
CASSLSTPSSGNTIYF
TGTGCCAGCAGCTTAAGTACACCATCCTCTGGAAACACCATATATTTT
>few|TRBD1|TRBJ1-5|TRBV27
CASSPSPDRGPNQPQHF
TGTGCCAGCAGTCCAAGCCCGGACAGGGGGCCCAATCAGCCCCAGCATTTT
>many|.|TRBJ2-1|TRBV10-3
CAISESGHGNEQFF
TGTGCCATCAGTGAGTCCGGCCACGGCAATGAGCAGTTCTTC
>.|.|TRBJ1-2|TRBV15
CATSRDRAGTHYTF
TGTGCCACCAGCAGAGATAGGGCGGGTACCCACTACACCTTC
>.|.|TRBJ1-3|TRBV7-2
CASSLRLGISGNTIYF
TGTGCCAGCAGCTTAAGGTTGGGGATCTCTGGAAACACCATATATTTT
>.|.|TRBJ2-2|TRBV9
CASSVWGANTGELFF
TGTGCCAGCAGCGTCTGGGGTGCGAACACCGGGGAGCTGTTTTTT
>.|.|TRBJ2-5|TRBV18
CASSPQGSQETQYF
TGTGCCAGCTCACCTCAAGGGTCGCAAGAGACCCAGTACTTC
>few|.|TRBJ1-1|TRBV20-1
CSARPETEAFF
TGCAGTGCTAGGCCCGAGACTGAAGCTTTCTTT
>.|TRBD2|TRBJ2-7|TRBV5-4
CASSFTSGIPPYEQYF
TGTGCCAGCAGCTTTACTAGCGGGATACCACCCTACGAGCAGTACTTC
>.|TRBD1|TRBJ2-7|TRBV19
CASSIPRDSSNSEQYF
TGTGCCAGTAGTATTCCCCGGGACAGCTCTAACTCCGAGCAGTACTTC
>.|.|TRBJ2-1|TRBV7-9
CASSGGGNHQNPQFF
TGTGCCAGCAGCGGGGGCGGGAACCACCAAAACCCGCAGTTCTTC
>few|TRBD1|TRBJ2-5|TRBV2
CASVRQGETQYF
TGTGCCAGCGTCCGACAGGGTGAGACCCAGTACTTC
>.|TRBD1|TRBJ2-7|TRBV4-2
CASSTDRARSYEQYF
TGTGCCAGCAGCACTGACAGGGCGCGATCCTACGAGCAGTACTTC
>.|TRBD1|TRBJ2-7|TRBV7-6
CASSLGGGADEQYF
TGTGCCAGCAGCTTAGGAGGGGGCGCGGACGAGCAGTACTTC